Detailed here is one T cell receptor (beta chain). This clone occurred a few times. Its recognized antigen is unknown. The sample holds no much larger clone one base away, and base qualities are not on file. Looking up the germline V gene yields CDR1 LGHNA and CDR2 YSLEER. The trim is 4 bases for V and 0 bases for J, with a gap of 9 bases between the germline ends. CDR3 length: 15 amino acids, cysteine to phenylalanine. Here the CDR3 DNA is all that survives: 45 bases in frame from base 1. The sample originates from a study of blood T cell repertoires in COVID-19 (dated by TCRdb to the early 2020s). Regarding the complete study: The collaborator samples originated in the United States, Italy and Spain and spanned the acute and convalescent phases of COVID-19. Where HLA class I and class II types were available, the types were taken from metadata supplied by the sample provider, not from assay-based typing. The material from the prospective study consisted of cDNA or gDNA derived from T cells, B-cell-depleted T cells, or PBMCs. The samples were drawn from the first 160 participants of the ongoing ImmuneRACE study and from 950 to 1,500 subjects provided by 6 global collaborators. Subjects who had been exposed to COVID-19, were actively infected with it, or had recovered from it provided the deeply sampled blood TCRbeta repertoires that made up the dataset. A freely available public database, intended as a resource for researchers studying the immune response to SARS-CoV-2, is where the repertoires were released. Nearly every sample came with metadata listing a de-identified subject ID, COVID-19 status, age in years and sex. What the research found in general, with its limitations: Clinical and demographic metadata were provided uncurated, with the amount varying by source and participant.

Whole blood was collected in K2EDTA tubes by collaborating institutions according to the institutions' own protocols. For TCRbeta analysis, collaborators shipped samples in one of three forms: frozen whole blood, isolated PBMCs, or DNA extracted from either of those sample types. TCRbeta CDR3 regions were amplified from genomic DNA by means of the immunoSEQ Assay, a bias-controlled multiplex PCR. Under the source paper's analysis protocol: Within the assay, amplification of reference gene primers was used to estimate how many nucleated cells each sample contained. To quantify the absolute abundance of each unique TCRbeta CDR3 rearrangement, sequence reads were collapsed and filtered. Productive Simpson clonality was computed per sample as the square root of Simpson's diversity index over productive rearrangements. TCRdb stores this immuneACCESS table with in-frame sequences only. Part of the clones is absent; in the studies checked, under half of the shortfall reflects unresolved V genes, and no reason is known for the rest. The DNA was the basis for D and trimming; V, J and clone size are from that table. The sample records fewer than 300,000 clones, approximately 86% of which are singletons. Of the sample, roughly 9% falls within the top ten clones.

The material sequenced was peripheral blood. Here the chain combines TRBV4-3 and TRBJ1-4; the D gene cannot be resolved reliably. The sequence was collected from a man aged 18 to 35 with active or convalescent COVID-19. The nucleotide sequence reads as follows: TGCGCCAGCAGCCCGCACAGAGCAACTAATGAAAAACTGTTTTTT. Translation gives CASSPHRATNEKLFF.